Listed below are T cell receptor beta chains from one sample, sequenced in a study of human T cells and chemical hapten exposure. TCRdb itself ran the RACE reads through MiXCR, one entry per CDR3 protein. The repertoire holds tens of thousands of distinct CDR3 sequences, with more than 8% as singletons. This material consisted of whole blood, taken in connection with sensitization to the hapten diphenylcyclopropenone (DPC). Receptor source: a woman aged 40 to 50 with alopecia areata. Some clones in this sample may be carry-over from other donors' samples. Each CDR3 is given with its conserved first and last residue. The D gene is left open where the match is weak. Clone size is stated in some rows and not others, as once, few, many or a class when expanded.

TRBJ2-7,TRBV28,NA,many,TGTGCCAGCAGTTTGCCAGGGAGCTCCTACGAGCAGTACTTC,CASSLPGSSYEQYF
TRBJ2-5,TRBV29-1,NA,few,TGCAGCGTATCGAACGGAGAGAAAGAGACCCAGTACTTC,CSVSNGEKETQYF
TRBJ2-7,TRBV20-1,TRBD2,many,TGCAGTGCTAGAGATACTAGCGGGGTGCCCTCCTACGAGCAGTACTTC,CSARDTSGVPSYEQYF
TRBJ1-5,TRBV10-3,TRBD1,few,TGTGCCATCAAACCGGACAGGGGGGGTCAGCCCCAGCATTTT,CAIKPDRGGQPQHF
TRBJ1-5,TRBV28,TRBD1,many,TGTGCCAGCAGTTTTCCGACAGGGCTTTATTGGCCCCAGCATTTT,CASSFPTGLYWPQHF
TRBJ2-6,TRBV5-1,NA,NA,TGCGCCAGCAGCTTGGCCTCTGGGGCCAACGTCCTGACTTTC,CASSLASGANVLTF
TRBJ1-4,TRBV7-2,NA,NA,TGTGCCAGCAGCTTAGGGGGACGGACTAATGAAAAACTGTTTTTT,CASSLGGRTNEKLFF
TRBJ1-1,TRBV18,NA,few,TGTGCCAGCTCACCAGTATATGGGGCGTCGGGGAACACTGAAGCTTTCTTT,CASSPVYGASGNTEAFF
TRBJ1-4,TRBV7-9,NA,many,TGTGCCAGCAGCTCCGGGACTGTTGGCCCCAAACTGTTTTTT,CASSSGTVGPKLFF
TRBJ1-2,TRBV11-2,NA,few,TGTGCCAGCAGCTTAGACGGGGGGGTAGGAGACTACACCTTC,CASSLDGGVGDYTF
TRBJ1-2,TRBV19,NA,few,TGTGCCAGTAGTGAGGCCCGGGCGGGCTATGGCTACACCTTC,CASSEARAGYGYTF
TRBJ2-5,TRBV11-2,TRBD2,few,TGTGCCAGCAGCTACCTATTAGCGGGATACCAAGAGACCCAGTACTTC,CASSYLLAGYQETQYF
TRBJ2-1,TRBV11-3,TRBD1,many,TGTGCCAGCAGCTTAGATCAATCGGGGACAGGGGTTTCCAATGAGCAGTTCTTC,CASSLDQSGTGVSNEQFF
TRBJ2-3,TRBV18,NA,many,TGTGCCAGCTCACCAGTAGCACACTCCACAGATACGCAGTATTTT,CASSPVAHSTDTQYF
TRBJ1-2,TRBV27,NA,many,TGTGCCAGCAGCCGCCTCCCGTCTCCGCCGAATGGCTACACCTTC,CASSRLPSPPNGYTF
TRBJ2-3,TRBV5-6,NA,many,TGTGCCAGCAGCCTCGAAGGGTTTGGCACAGATACGCAGTATTTT,CASSLEGFGTDTQYF
TRBJ2-7,TRBV18,NA,many,TGTGCCAGCTCACCGCCCGGACAACTCGAGCAGTACTTC,CASSPPGQLEQYF
TRBJ1-2,TRBV20-1,NA,NA,TGCAGTGCTCTAATGGGGTATGGCTACACCTTC,CSALMGYGYTF
TRBJ1-1,TRBV29-1,NA,medium-sized,TGCAGCGTTGATGAGGGGCGGGGCACTGAAGCTTTCTTT,CSVDEGRGTEAFF
TRBJ1-6,TRBV29-1,NA,few,TGCAGCGTACGACTCCTGAGCTCCTATAATTCACCCCTCCACTTT,CSVRLLSSYNSPLHF
TRBJ1-2,TRBV28,NA,NA,TGTGCCAGTTTCGTAGGGTACCCCTACTATGGCTACACCTTC,CASFVGYPYYGYTF
TRBJ2-3,TRBV7-3,TRBD1,few,TGTGCCAGCAGCTTAACCCCGACAGGGGGCCCAGATACGCAGTATTTT,CASSLTPTGGPDTQYF
TRBJ2-1,TRBV18,NA,NA,TGTGCCAGCTCAGCCTGGGTAAGGACAACGGAGGGCAATGAGCAGTTCTTC,CASSAWVRTTEGNEQFF
TRBJ2-7,TRBV28,TRBD2,NA,TGTGCCAGCAGTTCGTTGGGGCTAGGCGGGGGGGCCTCCGAGCAGTACTTC,CASSSLGLGGGASEQYF
TRBJ1-2,TRBV5-1,NA,many,TGCGCCAGCAGCTGGGGTGAGGGCGCCTATGGCTACACCTTC,CASSWGEGAYGYTF
TRBJ2-1,TRBV7-6,TRBD1,many,TGTGCCAGCAGCTTAGCGGACAGGAGTACGGGTGAGCAGTTCTTC,CASSLADRSTGEQFF
TRBJ2-4,TRBV29-1,NA,few,TGCAGCGTTGACTCTCCAGGAAACATTCAGTACTTC,CSVDSPGNIQYF
TRBJ2-7,TRBV12-3/TRBV12-4,TRBD1,NA,TGTGCCAGCAGTATTAATCCGGACAGGGGAGGCGAGCAGTACTTC,CASSINPDRGGEQYF
TRBJ2-5,TRBV7-9,NA,many,TGTGCCAGCAGTTACATGACGGGTCAAGAGACCCAGTACTTC,CASSYMTGQETQYF
TRBJ2-2,TRBV6-2/TRBV6-3,TRBD1,NA,TGTGCCAGCAGTTACTCGACGAGGGGGCCGGCGAACACCGGGGAGCTGTTTTTT,CASSYSTRGPANTGELFF
TRBJ2-5,TRBV5-4,TRBD2,many,TGTGCCAGCAGCTCAGCTAGCGGGCAGACCCAGTACTTC,CASSSASGQTQYF
TRBJ2-1,TRBV20-1,TRBD2,many,TGCAGTGTTCCGCGGGGGGCCTCCTACAATGAGCAGTTCTTC,CSVPRGASYNEQFF
TRBJ2-5,TRBV20-1,NA,many,TGCAGTGCTCGCGATGTAAGGGGCAGCTTGTGGGAGACCCAGTACTTC,CSARDVRGSLWETQYF
TRBJ1-5,TRBV7-8,TRBD1,many,TGTGCCAGCAGCTTAGAAAAGACAGGGGAAAGCAATCAGCCCCAGCATTTT,CASSLEKTGESNQPQHF
TRBJ2-7,TRBV7-2,NA,many,TGTGCCAGCAGTGAAGAGGGGCGGCAGGGTGTCTACGAGCAGTACTTC,CASSEEGRQGVYEQYF
TRBJ2-1,TRBV2,TRBD2,many,TGTGCCAGCGGGACTAGCGGTAGCTCCTACAATGAGCAGTTCTTC,CASGTSGSSYNEQFF
TRBJ2-7,TRBV19,TRBD1,NA,TGTGCCAGTAGCGGCCGGGACAGGAGCTCCAACGAGCAGTACTTC,CASSGRDRSSNEQYF
TRBJ1-3,TRBV11-1,TRBD1,many,TGTGCCAGCAGCAACAGGGGGACTGGAAACACCATATATTTT,CASSNRGTGNTIYF
TRBJ1-3,TRBV24-1,NA,many,TGTGCCACCAGTGACCCGAGCTCTGGAAACACCATATATTTT,CATSDPSSGNTIYF
TRBJ2-4,TRBV14,NA,many,TGTGCCAGCAGCCAATCGCACTTC,CASSQSHF
TRBJ1-1,TRBV6-2/TRBV6-3,NA,few,TGTGCCAGCAGTTACTCTGATGGTGGGGACACTGAAGCTTTCTTT,CASSYSDGGDTEAFF
TRBJ2-2,TRBV28,TRBD1,NA,TGTGCCAGCAGTTCTCCGGGACAGGGAGTCACCGGGGAGCTGTTTTTT,CASSSPGQGVTGELFF
TRBJ2-7,TRBV6-2/TRBV6-3,TRBD2,many,TGTGCCAGCAGAGCGGGAGGTAGCTCCTACGAGCAGTACTTC,CASRAGGSSYEQYF
TRBJ1-2,TRBV11-2,NA,many,TGTGCCAGCAGCTTAGGCCTTGACTATGGCTACACCTTC,CASSLGLDYGYTF
TRBJ1-1,TRBV7-2,NA,NA,TGTGCCAGTTCAAACCGGGACATACTTGCCACTGAAGCTTTCTTT,CASSNRDILATEAFF